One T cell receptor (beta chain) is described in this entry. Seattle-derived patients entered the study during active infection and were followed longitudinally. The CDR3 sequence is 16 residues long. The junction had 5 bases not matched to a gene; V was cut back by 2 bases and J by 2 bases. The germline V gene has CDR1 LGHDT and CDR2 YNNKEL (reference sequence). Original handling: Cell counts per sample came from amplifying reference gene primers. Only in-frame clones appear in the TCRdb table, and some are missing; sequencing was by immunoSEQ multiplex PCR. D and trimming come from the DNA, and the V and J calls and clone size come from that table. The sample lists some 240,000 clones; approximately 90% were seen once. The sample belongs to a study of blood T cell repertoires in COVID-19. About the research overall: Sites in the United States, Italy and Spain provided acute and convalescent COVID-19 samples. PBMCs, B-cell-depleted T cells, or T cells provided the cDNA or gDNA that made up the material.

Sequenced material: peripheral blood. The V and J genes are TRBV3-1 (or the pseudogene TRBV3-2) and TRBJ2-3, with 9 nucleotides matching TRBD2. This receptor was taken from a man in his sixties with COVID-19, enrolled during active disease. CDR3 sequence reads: CASSQFSGRPTDTQYF. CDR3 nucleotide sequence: TGTGCCAGCAGCCAATTTAGCGGGAGACCCACAGATACGCAGTATTTT.